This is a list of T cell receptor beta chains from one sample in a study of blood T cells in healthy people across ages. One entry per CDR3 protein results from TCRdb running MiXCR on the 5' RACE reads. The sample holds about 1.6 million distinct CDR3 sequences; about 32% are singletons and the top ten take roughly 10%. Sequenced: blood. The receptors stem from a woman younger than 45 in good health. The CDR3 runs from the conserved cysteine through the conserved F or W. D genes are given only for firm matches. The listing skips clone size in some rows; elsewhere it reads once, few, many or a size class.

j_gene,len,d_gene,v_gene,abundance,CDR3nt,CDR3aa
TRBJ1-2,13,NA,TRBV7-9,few,TGTGCCAGCACCTTGCAGAGTGATTGGGACTACACCTTC,CASTLQSDWDYTF
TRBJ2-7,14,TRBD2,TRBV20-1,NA,TGCAGTGCTAGAGGTGGTAGCGGGGGTTACGAGCAGTACTTC,CSARGGSGGYEQYF
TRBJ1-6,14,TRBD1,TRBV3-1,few,TGTGCCAGCAGGCCAGCAGGGGGTGGGTCACCCCTCCACTTT,CASRPAGGGSPLHF
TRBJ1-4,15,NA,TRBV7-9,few,TGTGCCAGCAGCTCGACGGCCGTGGAGGTTGAAAAACTGTTTTTT,CASSSTAVEVEKLFF
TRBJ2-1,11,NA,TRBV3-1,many,TGTGCCAGCAGCCAATGGGACGAGCAGTTCTTC,CASSQWDEQFF
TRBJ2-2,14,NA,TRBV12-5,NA,TGTGCTAGTGCACCCGGGCTGGGCACCGGGGAGCTGTTTTTT,CASAPGLGTGELFF
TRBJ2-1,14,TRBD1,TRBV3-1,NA,TGTGCCAGCAGACAGGGACAGCCCTACAATGGGCAGTTCTTC,CASRQGQPYNGQFF
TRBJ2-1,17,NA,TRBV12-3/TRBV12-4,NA,TGTGCCAGCAGTTTAGGACCCTCGAGGCCTAGAGGCAATGAGCAGTTCTTC,CASSLGPSRPRGNEQFF
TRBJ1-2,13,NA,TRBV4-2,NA,TGTGCCAGCAGCCAAGAAGACGGTTGGGGCTACACCTTC,CASSQEDGWGYTF
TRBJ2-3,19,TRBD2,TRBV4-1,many,TGCGCCAGCAGCCAGACTCCGGGACTAGCGGGTTCTAGCACAGATACGCAGTATTTT,CASSQTPGLAGSSTDTQYF
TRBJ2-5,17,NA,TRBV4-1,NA,TGCGCCAGCAGCCAAGTTCAAGTTCAGGTTCCCTTAGAGACCCAGTACTTC,CASSQVQVQVPLETQYF
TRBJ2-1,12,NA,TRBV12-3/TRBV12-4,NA,TGTGCCAGCAGTTTATTATTCGATGAGCAGTTCTTC,CASSLLFDEQFF
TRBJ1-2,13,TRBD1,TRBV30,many,TGTGCCTGGGGGAGGGACAGACCTTATGGCTACACCTTC,CAWGRDRPYGYTF
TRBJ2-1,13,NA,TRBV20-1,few,TGCAGTGCTAGCTCCCCCTCGGCGTATGAGCAGTTCTTC,CSASSPSAYEQFF
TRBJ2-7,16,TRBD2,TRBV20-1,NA,TGCAGTGCCCCGGGTAGCGGGTCTTTGTCGTCCTACGAGCAGTACTTC,CSAPGSGSLSSYEQYF
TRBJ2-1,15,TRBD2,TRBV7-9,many,TGTGCCAGCAGCCGGACTAGCGGGAGCTCCAATGAGCAGTTCTTC,CASSRTSGSSNEQFF
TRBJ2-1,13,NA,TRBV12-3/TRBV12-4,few,TGTGCCAGCAGTACCACTCGTTTCAATGAGCAGTTCTTC,CASSTTRFNEQFF
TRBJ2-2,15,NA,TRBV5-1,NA,TGCGCCAGCAACCCCACAGGGGAGGTATTCGGGGAGCTGTTTTTT,CASNPTGEVFGELFF
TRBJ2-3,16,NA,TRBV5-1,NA,TGCGCCAGCAGGGCCATTCCGACTGGCGGGTTAGATACGCAGTATTTT,CASRAIPTGGLDTQYF
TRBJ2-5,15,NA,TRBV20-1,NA,TGCAGTGCTAGAGATTTAAGGCAAAACCAAGAGACCCAGTACTTC,CSARDLRQNQETQYF
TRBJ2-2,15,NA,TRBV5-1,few,TGCGCCAGCAGCCCAGACAGTATGGACACCGGGGAGCTGTTTTTT,CASSPDSMDTGELFF
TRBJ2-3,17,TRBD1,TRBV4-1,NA,TGCGCCAGCAGCCAGAAGCCGACAGGGTTAAGCACAGATACGCAGTATTTT,CASSQKPTGLSTDTQYF
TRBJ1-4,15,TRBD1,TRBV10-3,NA,TGTGCCATCAGTGAGAGGGACAGGGCTAATGAAAAACTGTTTTTT,CAISERDRANEKLFF
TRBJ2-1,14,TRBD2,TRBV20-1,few,TGCAGTGCTAGGGAATCCGGGACTAGATGGGGGCAGTTCTTC,CSARESGTRWGQFF
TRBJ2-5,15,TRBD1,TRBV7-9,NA,TGTGCCAGCAGCGCCGGCCGACAGGGTTGGGAGACCCAGTACTTC,CASSAGRQGWETQYF
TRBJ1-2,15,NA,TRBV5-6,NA,TGTGCCAGCACCGCTCTGGTAACGACAGTCTATGGCTACACCTTC,CASTALVTTVYGYTF
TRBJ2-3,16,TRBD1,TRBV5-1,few,TGCGCCAGCGGTAGGGCCGGGACAGGGTTTTTGAATACGCAGTATTTT,CASGRAGTGFLNTQYF
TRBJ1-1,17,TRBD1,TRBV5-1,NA,TGCGCCAGCCAACCGGGACAGAGACTTCTGATGAACACTGAAGCTTTCTTT,CASQPGQRLLMNTEAFF
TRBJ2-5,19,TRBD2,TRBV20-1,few,TGCAGTGCTAGACCTCCGGGACTAGCGGGGGCTATCAGCCCGGAGACCCAGTACTTC,CSARPPGLAGAISPETQYF
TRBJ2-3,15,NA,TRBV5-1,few,TGCGCCAGCAGCTTTCAAGCGGGCCACACAGATACGCAGTATTTT,CASSFQAGHTDTQYF
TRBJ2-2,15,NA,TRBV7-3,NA,TGTGCCAGCAGCACCCGCGGCAGAAACACCGGGGAGCTGTTTTTT,CASSTRGRNTGELFF
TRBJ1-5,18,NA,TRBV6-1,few,TGTGCCAGCAGTCAGAGGGAGCAGTCGGTCCCTTACAATCAGCCCCAGCATTTT,CASSQREQSVPYNQPQHF
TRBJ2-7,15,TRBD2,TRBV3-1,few,TGTGCCAGCAGCCAAAGAACTAGCGGGAATCACGAGCAGTACTTC,CASSQRTSGNHEQYF
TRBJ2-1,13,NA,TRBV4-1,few,TGCGCCAGCAGCCAAGATCAAGCCCATGAGCAGTTCTTC,CASSQDQAHEQFF
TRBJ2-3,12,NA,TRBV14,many,TGTGCCAGCAGCCAAGGTTCCGGTACGCAGTATTTT,CASSQGSGTQYF
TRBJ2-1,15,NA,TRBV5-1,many,TGCGCCAGCAGCCAGGGGGGCCCCCCCTACAATGAGCAGTTCTTC,CASSQGGPPYNEQFF
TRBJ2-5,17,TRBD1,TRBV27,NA,TGTGCCAGCAGTCCGACGGGGACAGCCAAAATCCAAGAGACCCAGTACTTC,CASSPTGTAKIQETQYF
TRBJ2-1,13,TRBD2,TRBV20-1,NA,TGCAGTGCCACAGGGACTAGCGGGCGCGAGCAGTTCTTC,CSATGTSGREQFF
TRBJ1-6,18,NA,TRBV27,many,TGTGCCAGCAGCTCCCCCGGGCGGGCGAACTCCTATAATTCACCCCTCCACTTT,CASSSPGRANSYNSPLHF
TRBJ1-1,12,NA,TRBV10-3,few,TGTGCCAGCAGAGGACAGTACACTGAAGCTTTCTTT,CASRGQYTEAFF
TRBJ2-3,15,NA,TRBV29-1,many,TGCAGCGTTACTGCAACCGGGTCTTTCACAGATACGCAGTATTTT,CSVTATGSFTDTQYF
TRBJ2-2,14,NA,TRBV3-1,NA,TGTGCCAGCAGCGCCCCCGCGAACACCGGGGAGCTGTTTTTT,CASSAPANTGELFF
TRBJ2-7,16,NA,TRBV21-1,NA,TGTGCCAGCAGCAAAGAAAGCCGCGGGAGAGGCCACGAGCAGTACTTC,CASSKESRGRGHEQYF
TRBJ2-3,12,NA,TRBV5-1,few,TGCGCCAGCAGCTACTCGCCGGGTACGCAGTATTTT,CASSYSPGTQYF
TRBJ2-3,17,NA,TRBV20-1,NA,TGCAGTGCTAGAGATTCGAAAAGGGTAGCGAACACAGATACGCAGTATTTT,CSARDSKRVANTDTQYF
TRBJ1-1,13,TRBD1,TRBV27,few,TGTGCCAGCAGTTTGGACAGGGTAACTGAAGCTTTCTTT,CASSLDRVTEAFF
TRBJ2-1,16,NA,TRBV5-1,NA,TGCGCCAGCAGCGTGTCATTGGCGGGACCCTACAATGAGCAGTTCTTC,CASSVSLAGPYNEQFF
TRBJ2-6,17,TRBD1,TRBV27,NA,TGTGCCAGCAGTTTGTACAGGGGTGCAGCAGGGGCCAACGTCCTGACTTTC,CASSLYRGAAGANVLTF
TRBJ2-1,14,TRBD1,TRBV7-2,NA,TGTGTCAGCAGCTATGGACAGGGGGACCATGAGCAGTTCTTC,CVSSYGQGDHEQFF
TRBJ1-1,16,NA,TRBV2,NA,TGTGCCAGCAGTGGGGTTTGGGAAGACATGAACACTGAAGCTTTCTTT,CASSGVWEDMNTEAFF